This T cell receptor beta chain was retrieved from a study of graft-versus-host responses after intestinal transplantation. As for the study in general: After anti-thymocyte globulin induction, recipients took tacrolimus and steroids for three to four years. Findings and caveats of the study: Patients with graft-donor T cell macrochimerism had high graft-versus-host to host-versus-graft clonal ratios in allografts. Analysis identified GvH clones in recipient marrow, with some appearing first in ileum or blood.

Details on this clone: The antigen is not known.

CDR3 length: 14 residues. V was trimmed by 4 bases and J by 6 bases, leaving 16 bases between them. Per the germline V gene, CDR1 is SGHAT and CDR2 is FQNNGV. Clones were read by immunoSEQ multiplex PCR, and TCRdb kept only the in-frame ones, dropping some. The data show about 97,000 clones, around 92% seen once. This specimen was unstimulated CD4+ T cells sorted from spleen or lymph node cells, taken before transplant. The chain carries TRBV11-2 and TRBJ2-7, with a possible D match to TRBD1 (5 bases). The sequence came from a human donor who was the organ donor for an intestinal transplant. The CDR3: CASSYIISGSEQYF. The CDR3 nucleotides are TGTGCCAGCAGCTATATTATATCAGGGTCCGAGCAGTACTTC.